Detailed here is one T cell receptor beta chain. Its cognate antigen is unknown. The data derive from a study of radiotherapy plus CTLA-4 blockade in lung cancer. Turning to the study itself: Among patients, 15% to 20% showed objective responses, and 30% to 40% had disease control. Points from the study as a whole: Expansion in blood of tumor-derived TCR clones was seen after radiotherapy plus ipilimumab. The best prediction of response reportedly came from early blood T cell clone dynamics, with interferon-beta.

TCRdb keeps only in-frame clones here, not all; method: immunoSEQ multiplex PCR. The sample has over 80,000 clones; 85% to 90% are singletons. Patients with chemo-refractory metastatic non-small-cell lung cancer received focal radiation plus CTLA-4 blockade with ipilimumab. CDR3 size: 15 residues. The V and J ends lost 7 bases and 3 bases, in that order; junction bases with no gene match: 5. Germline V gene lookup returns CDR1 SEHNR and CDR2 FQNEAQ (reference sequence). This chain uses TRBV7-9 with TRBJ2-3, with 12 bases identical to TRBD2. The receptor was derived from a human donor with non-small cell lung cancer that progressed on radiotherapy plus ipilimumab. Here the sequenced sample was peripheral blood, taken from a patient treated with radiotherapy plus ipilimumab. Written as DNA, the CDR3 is TGTGCCAGCACCCTGACTAGCGGGAGAACAGATACGCAGTATTTT. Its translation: CASTLTSGRTDTQYF. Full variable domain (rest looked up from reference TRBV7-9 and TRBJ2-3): DTGVSQNPRHKITKRGQNVTFRCDPISEHNRLYWYRQTLGQGPEFLTYFQNEAQLEKSRLLSDRFSAERPKGSFSTLEIQRTEQGDSAMYLCASTLTSGRTDTQYFGPGTRLTVL.